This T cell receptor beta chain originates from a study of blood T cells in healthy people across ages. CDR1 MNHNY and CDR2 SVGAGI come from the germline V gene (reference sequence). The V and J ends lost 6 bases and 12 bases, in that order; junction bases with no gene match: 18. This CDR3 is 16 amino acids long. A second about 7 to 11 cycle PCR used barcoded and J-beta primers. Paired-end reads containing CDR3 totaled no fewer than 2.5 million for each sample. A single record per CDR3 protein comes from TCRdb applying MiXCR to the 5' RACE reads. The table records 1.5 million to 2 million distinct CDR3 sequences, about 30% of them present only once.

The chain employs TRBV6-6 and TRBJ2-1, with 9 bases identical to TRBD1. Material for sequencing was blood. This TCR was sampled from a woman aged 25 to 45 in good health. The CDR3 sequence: CASSRPGTGLGKGQFF. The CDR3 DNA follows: TGTGCCAGCAGCCGACCTGGGACAGGGTTGGGTAAAGGGCAGTTCTTC.